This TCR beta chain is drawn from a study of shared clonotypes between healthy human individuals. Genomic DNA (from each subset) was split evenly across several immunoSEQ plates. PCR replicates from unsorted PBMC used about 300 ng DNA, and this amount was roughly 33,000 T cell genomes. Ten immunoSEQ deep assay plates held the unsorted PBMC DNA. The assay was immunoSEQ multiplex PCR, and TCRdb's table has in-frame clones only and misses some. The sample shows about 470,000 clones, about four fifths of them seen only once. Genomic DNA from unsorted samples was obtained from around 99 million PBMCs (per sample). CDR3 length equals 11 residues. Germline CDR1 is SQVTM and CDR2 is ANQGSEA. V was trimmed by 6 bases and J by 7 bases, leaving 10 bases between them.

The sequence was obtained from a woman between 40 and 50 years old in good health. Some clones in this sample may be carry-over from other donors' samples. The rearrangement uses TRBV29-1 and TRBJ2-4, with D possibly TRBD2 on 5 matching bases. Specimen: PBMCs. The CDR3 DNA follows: TGCAGCGTGGAGACGGGGAACATTCAGTACTTC. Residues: CSVETGNIQYF.